The TCR beta chain under discussion was sequenced for a study of blood T cell repertoires in COVID-19. The wider study: The origin of the acute and convalescent COVID-19 samples was the United States, Italy and Spain. Sample material is recorded as cDNA or gDNA derived from T cells, B-cell-depleted T cells, or PBMCs.

Source study methods: Counts of nucleated cells, estimated from reference gene primer amplification, were obtained. The table came from immunoSEQ multiplex PCR; TCRdb's copy has only in-frame clones and leaves some out. V and J calls and clone size come straight from that table; D and trimming were deduced from the DNA. This sample has 150,000 to 200,000 clones, with 70% to 80% found just once. The CDR3 loop spans 16 amino acids. Germline lookup yields CDR1 SEHNR and CDR2 FQNEAQ (reference sequence). While infection was still active, Seattle patients were enrolled and then followed longitudinally. Concerning this clone itself: One end of the junction is discordant with germline, which a read error may explain.

The sample consisted of peripheral blood. The chain employs TRBV7-9 and TRBJ2-3; 8 nucleotides align to TRBD2. The source is a woman aged 40 to 50 with COVID-19, enrolled during active disease. CDR3 nucleotides: TGTGCCAGCACCTTACGGGGCGGGGGGAGCACAGATACGCAGTATTTT. This gives the protein CASTLRGGGSTDTQYF.